Described below is a single TCR beta chain sequence and its context. This clonotype came up a few times. The antigen it binds to is not known. Base-call qualities are not available, and no considerably larger clone is one nucleotide away. The data were obtained in a study of T-cell memory formation after mild COVID-19 (TCRdb year 2021). Study-level background: TCR sequence clusters from the two donors were largely donor specific. Longitudinal TCRalpha and TCRbeta repertoire sequencing tracked T-cell clones expanding and contracting after mild COVID-19 in a couple of donors. Two young, previously healthy adult volunteers, one female and one male, were included in the cohort.

CDR1 LGHNA and CDR2 YSLEER are derived from the germline V gene. V loses 0 bases, J loses 11 bases, and the germline ends lie 11 bases apart. Including the terminal cysteine and phenylalanine, the CDR3 comprises 13 residues. Just the 39-base CDR3 DNA is kept, in frame starting at base 1. What the research found in general, with its limitations: Only a couple of mild cases were covered in the study, and larger cohorts including severe cases with pre-infection samples were considered necessary. Whether the second-wave clones peaking on day 37 were SARS-CoV-2 specific was not confirmed. Clones that contracted from day 15 to 85 showed balanced CD4/CD8 phenotypes, whereas a second wave of clones that expanded from day 15 to 37 leaned towards CD4+. Contracting CD4+ clones appeared mostly in the CM and EM memory subsets, whereas CD8+ clones were enriched in EMRA. The detection of some responding clones in pre-infection memory suggests that pre-existing cross-reactive memory T cells joined the SARS-CoV-2 response.

Sequencing took place on an Illumina NovaSeq 6000. cDNA libraries for TCRalpha and TCRbeta were prepared by 5'RACE using constant-segment primers, with sample barcodes and unique molecular identifiers added. Trizol reagent was used to extract RNA from every sample. Library amplification was performed in two PCR steps, and a second sample barcode and Illumina TruSeq adapters were introduced in the second step. Sequencing of libraries was performed on an Illumina NovaSeq with 2 x 150 bp paired-end reads. The study's processing was this. With migec v1.2.7, reads were demultiplexed and then collapsed into UMI-guided consensus sequences. Using mixcr v2.1.11, UMI consensuses were aligned to TRA and TRB V and J templates and then assembled into clonotypes. Expanded or contracted clonotypes were those called significant by both edgeR and NoisET, with noise models trained on biological replicates. For edgeR calls, the cutoffs were a false discovery rate-adjusted p below 0.01 and a log2 fold-change threshold of 1. As an exploratory analysis of dynamics, max-normalized trajectories of the 1000 most abundant clonotypes were examined with PCA combined with hierarchical clustering. The CD4 or CD8 phenotype of responding clones was assigned using the separately sequenced CD4+ and CD8+ repertoires. In TCRdb, the public reads were trimmed at Q25 with fastp and aligned with MiXCR, with productive beta chains retained. Identical CDR3 proteins give one entry, which carries the most common genes and DNA. V and J calls and clone size were set by TCRdb, not the authors. This sample lists roughly 500,000 distinct CDR3 sequences; 20% were detected once. Approximately 13% of the sample is in the top ten clones.

Ficoll-Paque density gradient centrifugation was the method used to isolate PBMCs. The receptor chain draws on TRBV4-3 and TRBJ1-5, with the D gene not clear enough to name. The sequencing input was PBMCs or a T cell subset sorted from them (not recorded which). The TCR was taken from an adult woman who had mild COVID-19 (a few samples of this study predate the infection). The sample titles of this study are shuffled in the database, so cell type and time point are left out; the donor was told from shared clones. The CDR3 amino acid sequence is: CASSQDPRQAQHF. The DNA sequence is as follows: TGCGCCAGCAGCCAAGATCCAAGACAAGCCCAGCATTTT.